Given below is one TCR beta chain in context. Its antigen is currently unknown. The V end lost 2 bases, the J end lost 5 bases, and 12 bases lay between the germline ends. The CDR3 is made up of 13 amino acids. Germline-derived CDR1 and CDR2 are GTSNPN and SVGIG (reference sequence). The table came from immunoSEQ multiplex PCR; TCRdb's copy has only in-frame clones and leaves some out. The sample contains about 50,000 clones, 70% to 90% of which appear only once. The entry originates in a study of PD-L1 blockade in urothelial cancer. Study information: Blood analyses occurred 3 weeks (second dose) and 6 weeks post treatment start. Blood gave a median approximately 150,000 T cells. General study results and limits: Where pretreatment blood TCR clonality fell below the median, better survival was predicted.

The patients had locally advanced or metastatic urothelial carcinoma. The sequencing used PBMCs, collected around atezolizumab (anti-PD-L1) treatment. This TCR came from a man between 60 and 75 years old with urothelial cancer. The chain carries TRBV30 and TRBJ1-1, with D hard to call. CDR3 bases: TGTGCCTGGAGTAAAACTCTAGGAACTGAAGCTTTCTTT. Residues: CAWSKTLGTEAFF.